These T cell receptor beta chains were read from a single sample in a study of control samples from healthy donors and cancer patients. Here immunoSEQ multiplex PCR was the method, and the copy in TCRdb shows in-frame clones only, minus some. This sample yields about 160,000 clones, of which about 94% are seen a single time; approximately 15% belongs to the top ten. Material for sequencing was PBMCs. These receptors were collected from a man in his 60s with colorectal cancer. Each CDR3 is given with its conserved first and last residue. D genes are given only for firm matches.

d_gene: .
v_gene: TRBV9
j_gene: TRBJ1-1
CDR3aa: CASSPVRGGYTEAFF

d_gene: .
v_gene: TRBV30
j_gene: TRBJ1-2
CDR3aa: CAWRGMGGENYGYTF

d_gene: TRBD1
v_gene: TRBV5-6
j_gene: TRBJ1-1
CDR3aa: CASSLPGGAEAFF

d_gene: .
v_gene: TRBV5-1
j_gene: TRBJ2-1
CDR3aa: CASSLGQGWSEQFF

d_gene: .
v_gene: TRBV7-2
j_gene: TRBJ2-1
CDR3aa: CASSRPRGEGEQFF

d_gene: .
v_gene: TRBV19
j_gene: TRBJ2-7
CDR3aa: CASSMSDTPSLEQYF

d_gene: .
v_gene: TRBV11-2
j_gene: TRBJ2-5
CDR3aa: CASSFGLQETQYF

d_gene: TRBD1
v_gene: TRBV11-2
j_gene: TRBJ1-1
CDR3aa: CASSLGQGNTEAFF

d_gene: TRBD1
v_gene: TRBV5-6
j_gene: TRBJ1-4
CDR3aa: CASSLGQGFEKLFF

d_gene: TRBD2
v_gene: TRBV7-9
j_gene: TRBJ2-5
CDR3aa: CASSLYNGGARETQYF

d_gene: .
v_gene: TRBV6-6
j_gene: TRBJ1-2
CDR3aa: CASRPTANYGYTF

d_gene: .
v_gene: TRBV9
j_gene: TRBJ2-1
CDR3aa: CASSPSGATNEQFF

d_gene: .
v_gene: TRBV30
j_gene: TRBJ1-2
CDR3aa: CAWSVGSLNYGYTF

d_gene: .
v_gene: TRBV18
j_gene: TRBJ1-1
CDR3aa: CASSPPEGSEAFF

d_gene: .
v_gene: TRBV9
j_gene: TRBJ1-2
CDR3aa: CASSVEGGLIYGYTF

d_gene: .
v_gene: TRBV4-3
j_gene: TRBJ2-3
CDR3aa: CASSRTADSTDTQYF

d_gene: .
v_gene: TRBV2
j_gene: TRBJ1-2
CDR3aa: CASSRPAPGGNYGYTF

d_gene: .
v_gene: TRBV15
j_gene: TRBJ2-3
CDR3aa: CATSSTGDTQYF

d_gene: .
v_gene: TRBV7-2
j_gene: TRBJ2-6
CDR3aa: CASSLEPFGANVLTF

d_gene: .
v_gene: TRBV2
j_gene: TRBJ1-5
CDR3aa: CASTADLGQPQHF

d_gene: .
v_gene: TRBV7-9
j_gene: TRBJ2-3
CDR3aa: CASSLASDTQYF

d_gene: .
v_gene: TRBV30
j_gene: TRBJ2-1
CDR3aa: CAWRASVYNEQFF

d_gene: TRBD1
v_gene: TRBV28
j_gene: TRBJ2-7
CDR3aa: CASRGAPGQPTYEQYF

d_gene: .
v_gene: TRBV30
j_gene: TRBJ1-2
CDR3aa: CAWSVGLANYGYTF

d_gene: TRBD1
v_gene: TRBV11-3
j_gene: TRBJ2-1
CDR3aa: CASRSELNYRGRKNEQFF

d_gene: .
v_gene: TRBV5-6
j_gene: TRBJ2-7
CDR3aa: CASSPSGTPYEQYF

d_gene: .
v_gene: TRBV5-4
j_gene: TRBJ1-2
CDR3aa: CASSLSGSANYGYTF

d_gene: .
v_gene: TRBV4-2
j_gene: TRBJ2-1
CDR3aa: CASSPSDRFNEQFF

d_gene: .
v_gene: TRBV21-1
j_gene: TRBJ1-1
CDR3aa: CASSKKKGWGTDTEAFF

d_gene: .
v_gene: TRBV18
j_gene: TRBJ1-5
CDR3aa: CASSPPGQPQHF

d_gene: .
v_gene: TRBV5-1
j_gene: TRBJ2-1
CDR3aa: CASSPNRPKPDEQFF